Below are 32 T cell receptor delta chains sequenced from a single sample in a study of γδ T cells in repeated Plasmodium falciparum infection. With CATT, TCRdb re-called clones from the multiplex PCR reads. The sample lists tens of thousands of delta-chain clones; over 1.5% were seen once. Gammadelta T cells were flow-sorted from PBMC into Vgamma9/Vdelta2+ and Vdelta2-negative populations for bulk analysis. Sequencing was done on a sample of gamma-delta T cells from blood. Source of these receptors: a pool of human donors (malaria-infected and uninfected, not separated).

This clone was counted only a few times. TCRdb assigns this DNA the protein of a much larger clone, which departs from its translation at residues 8 and 13; this likely reflects a read error, and the protein shown comes from translating the DNA. The chain employs TRDV1 and TRDJ1, with a possible D match to TRDD3 (6 bases). Germline CDR1 and CDR2: TSWWSYY and QGS. This CDR3 region has 21 residues. V was cut by 3 bases and J by 0 bases, with 29 bases left in between. CDR3 coding DNA: TGTGCTCTTGGGGACCCTAAAGTTTCCTCCATACTGGGCCTATACACCGATAAACTCATCTTT. Its translation: CALGDPKVSSILGLYTDKLIF.

The table lists this clone with a few counts. This DNA translates differently at residue 4 from the TCRdb protein, which is that of a much larger clone; a read error is likely, and the protein shown is the DNA's own translation. V is TRDV1 and J is TRDJ1; 7 bases fit TRDD3. This CDR3 has 22 amino acids. The ends lost 8 bases at V and 2 bases at J; junction bases unmatched: 32. Germline V gene lookup returns CDR1 TSWWSYY and CDR2 QGS. CDR3 loop: CALCGDRIPCTGDGGRTDKLIF. For the CDR3, the DNA is TGTGCTCTTTGTGGTGACCGCATACCCTGTACTGGGGATGGGGGGCGTACCGATAAACTCATCTTT.

This clone was picked up many times. A read error may explain this, as a much larger clone is one base away. This chain links TRDV2 with TRDJ1; D possibly corresponds to TRDD3 (6 bases). TCRdb supplies no J gene; here it was assigned by aligning the nucleotide sequence to germline. Trimming cost V 1 base and J 0 bases, with 17 bases left between them. CDR1 and CDR2 from the germline V gene are GEAIGNYY and EKD. The CDR3 totals 17 residues. The CDR3: CACDTPYRWGYTDKLIF. The CDR3 DNA reads as TGTGCCTGTGACACTCCGTACCGATGGGGGTACACCGATAAACTCATCTTT.

This clone has at least ten counts. A far larger clone is off by one base, so a read error is likely. Other DNA sequences in the sample encode the same CDR3. The chain has TRDV1 and TRDJ1; weak D call: TRDD3 (6 bases). Germline V gene sequence: CDR1 TSWWSYY, CDR2 QGS. This CDR3 has 17 residues. The CDR3 bases are TGTGCTCTTGGGACTCCTAGTGTGTCGGGGGAGGTCGGTAAACTCATCTTC. It is translated as CALGTPSVSGEVGKLIF.

This clone was seen many times. The chain carries TRDV1 and TRDJ1; 13 bases are shared with TRDD3. With 3 bases clipped from V and 2 bases from J, the junction kept 21 bases outside the gene matches. The germline V gene has CDR1 TSWWSYY and CDR2 QGS. This CDR3 has 22 residues. CDR3 residues: CALGDVVPSNYWGIRGTDKLIF. DNA for the CDR3: TGTGCTCTTGGGGATGTCGTTCCTAGCAACTACTGGGGGATACGTGGGACCGATAAACTCATCTTT.

This clone appeared a few times. TCRdb shows a much larger clone's protein in place of this DNA's translation, and the two differ at residue 2, likely through a read error; the protein shown is translated from the DNA. This chain uses TRDV1 with TRDJ1, with D maybe TRDD3 (5 bases). The length of the CDR3 is 14 residues. The V gene's germline CDR1 is TSWWSYY and CDR2 QGS. CDR3 nucleotides: TGTTCTCTTGGGGCACCCAAAAACACCGATAAACTCATCTTT. Amino acid sequence: CSLGAPKNTDKLIF.

Only a few counts were recorded for this clone. A far larger clone is a single base away, which makes a read error likely. This CDR3 is also generated by other DNA sequences in the sample. A V gene of TRDV1 was called, but no J gene was assigned; TRDD3, the D gene given by the table, was not confirmed from the DNA. The CDR3 is 22 residues long. The germline V gene has CDR1 TSWWSYY and CDR2 QGS. DNA for the CDR3: TGTGCTCTTGGGGGATCTACGGCCGGGATAAGGGGGGGTCTCCGGTACACCGATAAGCTCATCTTT. It yields the protein CALGGSTAGIRGGLRYTDKLIF.

As concerns this clone: The protein TCRdb gives is from a much larger clone and does not agree with this DNA's translation at residue 3, likely a read error; the protein shown here comes from the DNA. This chain uses TRDV2 with TRDJ1; TRDD3 matches at 13 bases. No J gene is reported in TCRdb; it was inferred here by comparing the DNA with germline. CDR1 and CDR2 from the germline V gene are GEAIGNYY and EKD. This CDR3 contains 19 residues. The CDR3 loop is CARDPAFLITGGYVDKLIF. The CDR3 region has the DNA TGTGCCCGTGACCCTGCCTTCCTAATAACTGGGGGATACGTCGATAAACTCATCTTT.

This clone was seen a handful of times. Translating this DNA gives a protein that differs at residue 14 from the TCRdb one, which belongs to a much larger clone; a read error is likely, and the protein shown is this translation. The chain joins TRDV1 to TRDJ1; 8 bases line up with TRDD3. TCRdb is silent on the J gene; assignment here came from matching the DNA to germline. Germline CDR1 TSWWSYY, CDR2 QGS. CDR3 length: 18 residues. The V gene end was trimmed by 3 bases and the J gene end by 6 bases; junction bases not matched to a gene: 18. The CDR3 loop is CALGDRDGRGIIGHKLIF. The CDR3 DNA reads as TGTGCTCTTGGGGACAGGGACGGAAGGGGGATAATCGGGCATAAACTCATCTTT.

Remarks on this clone: The mismatch at residue 12 between this DNA's translation and the TCRdb protein of a much larger clone likely reflects a read error; the protein shown is translated from the DNA. The rearrangement links TRDV3 to TRDJ1, with TRDD3 matching 8 bases. The J gene was missing in TCRdb and was found by matching the end of the DNA to germline. Per the germline V gene, CDR1 is TVYSNPD and CDR2 is GDNSRS (reference sequence). The CDR3 is 21 amino acids. V was clipped by 4 bases and J by 5 bases; unmatched bases: 33. The DNA of the CDR3 is TGTGCCTCTGCAAAGGGGGCGTACTGGGGGGCCCCTCGCCCCCTCAAGGATAAACTCATCTTT. Protein: CASAKGAYWGAPRPLKDKLIF.

This clone was counted only a few times. This probably arose from a read error, given a far larger clone one base away. The sample carries other DNA sequences with the same CDR3. The J gene is TRDJ2, the V gene TRDV1; TRDD3 matches 12 bases. Here the J gene came from matching the DNA to germline, since TCRdb omits it. J gave up 2 bases and V 3 bases, and 19 bases lay outside the gene matches. CDR1 TSWWSYY and CDR2 QGS come from the germline V gene. The CDR3 length is 22 residues. The CDR3 DNA reads TGTGCTCTTGGGGACGTCGTCCTGCATCCACTGGGGGATACCAGCTTGACAGCACAACTCTTCTTT. This encodes CALGDVVLHPLGDTSLTAQLFF.

For this clone: Translating this DNA gives a protein that differs at residue 14 from the TCRdb one, which belongs to a much larger clone; a read error is likely, and the protein shown is this translation. This chain uses TRDV1 with TRDJ1; D gene uncertain. The J gene was missing in TCRdb and was found by matching the end of the DNA to germline. The CDR3 is 22 residues long. V lost 5 bases and J 6 bases, leaving 40 bases between the germline ends. Germline assignment: CDR1 TSWWSYY and CDR2 QGS. CDR3 coding DNA: TGTGCTCTTGGGCAAAGCTTACTACTCATGAGCCACCTATGCTGGAAAACCTATAAACTCATCTTT. Protein product: CALGQSLLLMSHLCWKTYKLIF.

This clone was recorded many times. This sample also contains other DNA sequences that code for the same CDR3. V usage is TRDV1 and J usage is TRDJ1; 10 nucleotides agree with TRDD3. The V gene's germline CDR1 is TSWWSYY and CDR2 QGS. Trimming cost V 9 bases and J 0 bases; bases outside gene matches: 16. The CDR3 spans 18 residues. CDR3 nucleotides: TGTGCTCTCCTACCGTCCTACGGGGGATACGGGTACACCGATAAACTCATCTTT. Encoded protein: CALLPSYGGYGYTDKLIF.

This clone has at least ten counts. With only one base between it and a far larger clone, this is likely a read error. Within the sample, other DNA sequences also encode this same CDR3. The J gene is TRDJ1, the V gene TRDV1, with D possibly matching TRDD3 (6 bases). CDR1 is TSWWSYY and CDR2 is QGS in the germline V gene. CDR3 length equals 14 residues. Deletions cut 2 bases from V and 11 bases from J, with 18 bases between. CDR3 DNA sequence: TGTGCTCTTGGGGAAGGGATCGGGGGAGCTAAGCTCATCTTT. Amino acid sequence: CALGEGIGGAKLIF.

With regard to this clone: A read error is likely here: a far larger clone is one base away. In the same sample, other DNA sequences code for this CDR3. This rearrangement joins TRDV1 to TRDJ1; D gene uncertain. The J gene was not available in TCRdb and was assigned here by matching the DNA to germline segments. Trimming removed 0 bases from V and 4 bases from J, with 36 bases in between. Germline assignment: CDR1 TSWWSYY and CDR2 QGS. The CDR3 is 23 amino acids. The CDR3 DNA sequence: TGTGCTCTTGGGGAACTAGACAGCAGCTACGGATGGTGGGCGAAACCGGGCTTCGATAAACTCATCTTT. Protein sequence: CALGELDSSYGWWAKPGFDKLIF.

For this clone: This DNA's translation and the protein TCRdb lists, from a much larger clone, do not match at residue 15, likely due to a read error; the protein shown is translated from the DNA. The rearrangement links TRDV2 to TRDJ1; 8 bases agree with TRDD3. In germline, CDR1 is GEAIGNYY, CDR2 EKD. CDR3 length equals 18 residues. This CDR3 is CACDTELFPLGDTDNLIF. CDR3 DNA sequence: TGTGCCTGTGACACCGAACTCTTTCCCCTGGGGGACACCGATAACCTCATCTTT.

In this sample, this clone turned up a few times. For this DNA, TCRdb reports the protein of a much larger clone, which diverges at residue 11, most likely from a read error; the protein presented here is translated directly from the DNA. V gene TRDV1 combines with J gene TRDJ1; TRDD3 matches 8 bases. TCRdb is silent on the J gene; assignment here came from matching the DNA to germline. The CDR3 loop spans 23 amino acids. From germline, CDR1 is TSWWSYY and CDR2 QGS. The ends lost 5 bases at V and 0 bases at J; junction bases unmatched: 29. This chain's CDR3 is CALGKSGGNLVLGGYAYTDKLIF. The CDR3 nucleotides are TGTGCTCTTGGGAAAAGCGGGGGCAACCTCGTACTGGGGGGTTACGCGTACACCGATAAACTCATCTTT.

This clone was recorded many times. The protein in TCRdb stems from a much larger clone and differs at residue 14 from this DNA's translation, likely a read error; here the protein is translated from the DNA. The V gene is TRDV1, the J gene TRDJ1; 7 nucleotides line up with TRDD3. The CDR3 spans 20 residues. Germline loops: CDR1 TSWWSYY, CDR2 QGS. With V trimmed by 1 base and J by 3 bases, 20 bases remained unmatched. The CDR3 DNA sequence: TGTGCTCTTGGGGAACAGGCCTACGTCTATCCCTGGGGGGTAGCCGATAAACTCATCTTT. As protein: CALGEQAYVYPWGVADKLIF.

As concerns this clone: TCRdb assigns this DNA the protein of a much larger clone, which departs from its translation at residues 4 and 7; this likely reflects a read error, and the protein shown comes from translating the DNA. The chain recombines TRDV1 with TRDJ1; the match to TRDD3 covers 7 bases. Germline-derived CDR1 and CDR2 are TSWWSYY and QGS. J gave up 0 bases and V 7 bases, and 26 bases lay outside the gene matches. CDR3 length equals 21 residues. The CDR3 DNA is TGTGCTCTTGAGGTTTCGCTTACTCTATCTTACTGGGGATTTTACACCGATAAACTCATCTTT. Translation gives CALEVSLTLSYWGFYTDKLIF.

Comment on this clone: With a far larger clone one base away, a read error is the likely cause. Distinct nucleotide sequences in the sample also encode this CDR3. The V call is TRDV1, the J call TRDJ1, with TRDD3 matching over 11 bases. J gave up 2 bases and V 1 base, and 18 bases lay outside the gene matches. The CDR3 is made up of 21 amino acids. Germline loops: CDR1 TSWWSYY, CDR2 QGS. This chain's CDR3 is CALGERTIDGGYGSYTDKLIF. CDR3 coding DNA: TGTGCTCTTGGGGAACGGACTATCGATGGGGGATACGGTTCTTATACCGATAAACTCATCTTT.

This clone was seen ten or more times. This likely traces to a read error, being one base from a far larger clone. Other DNA sequences of this sample code for an identical CDR3. The V gene is TRDV1, the J gene TRDJ1; TRDD3 aligns across 12 bases. Germline loops: CDR1 TSWWSYY, CDR2 QGS. This CDR3 is 21 amino acids long. The CDR3 is CALGKASAYWGIPIFTDKLIF. The CDR3 DNA is TGTGCTCTTGGGAAGGCCTCTGCGTACTGGGGGATACCCATCTTCACCGATAAGCTCATCTTT.

A note on this clone: The protein in TCRdb stems from a much larger clone and differs at residue 19 from this DNA's translation, likely a read error; here the protein is translated from the DNA. The chain recombines TRDV1 with TRDJ1, with 10 bases fitting TRDD3. TCRdb offers no J gene call, so here the DNA was matched to germline to obtain one. Germline V CDR1 and CDR2: TSWWSYY, QGS. V was pared by 0 bases and J by 0 bases, with 31 bases of the junction left unmatched. The CDR3 consists of 26 residues. CDR3 in amino acids: CALGELGVKGFSTGGFSHRYTDKLIF. The DNA of the CDR3 is TGTGCTCTTGGGGAACTAGGAGTCAAAGGCTTTTCGACTGGGGGATTCTCACACCGGTACACCGATAAACTCATCTTT.

This clone was counted ten times or more. The amino acid sequence in TCRdb belongs to a much larger clone and departs from this DNA's translation at residue 6, likely a sequencing read error; the sequence shown is translated from the DNA. The V and J genes are TRDV2 and TRDJ1, with 9 bases matching TRDD3. The J gene, absent from TCRdb, was called here by matching the DNA to germline. This CDR3 comprises 16 residues. Germline V gene sequence: CDR1 GEAIGNYY, CDR2 EKD. The V and J ends lost 3 bases and 1 base, in that order; junction bases with no gene match: 8. As DNA, the CDR3 is TGTGCCTGTGACTACAGCTGGGGGATTGCCACCGATAAACTCATCTTT. Amino acid sequence: CACDYSWGIATDKLIF.

This clone has more than one count but fewer than ten. A far larger clone differs by one base, so this is likely a read error. This sample also contains other DNA sequences that code for the same CDR3. V and J are TRDV1 and TRDJ1; the match to TRDD3 covers 8 bases. Per germline, CDR1 TSWWSYY and CDR2 QGS. The CDR3 has 16 residues. V lost 3 bases to trimming and J lost 3 bases; unmatched junction nucleotides: 9. CDR3 nucleotides: TGTGCTCTTGGGGAGCAGGCGTTACTGGGGGCCGATAAACTCATCTTT. Translated, it gives CALGEQALLGADKLIF.

Turning to this clone: TCRdb attributes to this sequence the protein of a much larger clone, which differs from the DNA translation at residue 17; a read error is likely, and the protein displayed is translated from the DNA. The V call is TRDV1, the J call TRDJ1; 7 nucleotides match TRDD3. This CDR3 spans 19 amino acids. CDR1 and CDR2 (germline): TSWWSYY, QGS. This CDR3 reads CALGESTQYWGVYTDKPIF. CDR3 in DNA: TGTGCTCTTGGGGAATCTACACAGTACTGGGGAGTGTACACCGATAAACCCATCTTT.

Note on this clone: This DNA's translation and the protein TCRdb lists, from a much larger clone, do not match at residue 2, likely due to a read error; the protein shown is translated from the DNA. The genes are TRDV1 and TRDJ1; possible D gene TRDD3, 5 bases. The CDR3 loop spans 21 amino acids. Germline V CDR1 and CDR2: TSWWSYY, QGS. CDR3 protein: CSLGERPQKRDYALSTDKLIF. The DNA for the CDR3 is TGTTCTCTTGGGGAACGTCCCCAGAAGCGGGATTATGCCCTTTCTACCGATAAACTCATCTTT.

Regarding this clone: A far bigger clonotype differs at one base, so this is likely a read error. Other nucleotide sequences in the sample specify the same CDR3. The chain joins TRDV1 to TRDJ1, with TRDD3 matching 8 bases. There are 20 residues in the CDR3. Looked up from germline, CDR1 is TSWWSYY and CDR2 is QGS. With 4 bases clipped from V and 5 bases from J, the junction kept 24 bases outside the gene matches. The DNA of the CDR3 is TGTGCTCTTGGGGTCATGACCTACTTTACTGGGGGGCTAAGGACTGATAAACTCATCTTT. Translated, it gives CALGVMTYFTGGLRTDKLIF.

A remark on this clone: With a far larger clone one base away, a read error is the likely cause. This sample also contains other DNA sequences that code for the same CDR3. V gene TRDV2 combines with J gene TRDJ1; 13 bases are shared with TRDD3. Germline V lookup: CDR1 GEAIGNYY, CDR2 EKD. The CDR3 has 23 residues. Unmatched junction bases numbered 21, after V lost 0 bases and J lost 0 bases. The CDR3 loop reads CACDTEFSKLGDTRQTYTDKLIF. The CDR3 bases are TGTGCCTGTGACACCGAGTTCTCCAAACTGGGGGATACGCGCCAAACATACACCGATAAACTCATCTTT.

This clone was seen a few times. TCRdb shows a much larger clone's protein in place of this DNA's translation, and the two differ at residue 3, likely through a read error; the protein shown is translated from the DNA. The gene calls are TRDV1 and TRDJ1, with 12 bases lining up with TRDD3. Germline CDR1 TSWWSYY, CDR2 QGS. This CDR3 is 23 amino acids long. As DNA, the CDR3 is TGTGCTCCTGGGGAGAGCTTCCTACCGTACTGGGGGATACTTTGGGCTTACACCGATAAACTCATCTTT. It specifies CAPGESFLPYWGILWAYTDKLIF.

This clone was seen at least ten times. A much larger clone is a single base away; this may be a read error. The sample holds other DNA sequences that translate to the same CDR3. This rearrangement joins TRDV3 to TRDJ1; TRDD3 matches 13 bases. The CDR3 runs 17 residues. Germline V gene data show CDR1 as TVYSNPD and CDR2 as GDNSRS (reference sequence). The CDR3 sequence is CAFSELGDTVYTDKLIF. In nucleotides, the CDR3 is TGTGCTTTTAGTGAACTGGGGGATACGGTGTACACCGATAAACTCATCTTT.

Regarding this clone: The protein held in TCRdb is that of a much larger clone and does not match this DNA's translation at residue 12, likely because of a read error; the protein shown is translated from the DNA. The rearrangement links TRDV1 to TRDJ1; D remains ambiguous. CDR3 length: 19 amino acids. Trimming took off 1 base at V and 0 bases at J, with 21 bases between the two ends. Germline V gene lookup returns CDR1 TSWWSYY and CDR2 QGS. The CDR3 spells CALGERFTLTLMYTDKLIF. The CDR3 bases are TGTGCTCTTGGGGAACGATTTACTCTAACCCTCATGTACACCGATAAACTCATCTTT.

The sample holds a few counts of this clone. A read error is the likely source, as a far larger clone sits one nucleotide away. The same CDR3 arises from other DNA sequences in this sample as well. The gene calls are TRDV3 and TRDJ1; 10 nucleotides match TRDD3. TCRdb offers no J gene call, so here the DNA was matched to germline to obtain one. In germline, CDR1 is TVYSNPD, CDR2 GDNSRS (reference sequence). Trimming took 3 bases from V and 0 from J; bases not matched to a gene: 28. CDR3 size: 22 residues. In DNA form, the CDR3 reads TGTGCCTTGGGATCCTTCCTGCACTTTTGGGGTGGGGGATACCCGAACACCGATAAACTCATCTTT. Residues: CALGSFLHFWGGGYPNTDKLIF.